These 15 T cell receptor beta chains were sequenced from one sample in a study of T-cell reconstitution after alpha-beta-depleted transplantation in children. The library targeted TCRbeta and was prepared with unique molecular identifiers. In TCRdb, the PCR reads were re-called with MiXCR into one record per CDR3 protein. The table has about 110,000 distinct CDR3 sequences, 23% seen once; the top ten hold roughly 10%. Here the sequenced sample was PBMCs, mostly from graft donor cells, taken 180 days after TCRalphabeta/CD19-depleted stem cell transplant. Source of these receptors: a male patient aged 2 to 9 who had a stem cell transplant for chronic granulomatous disease, so the T cells may come from the graft donor.

J is TRBJ1-1 and V is TRBV29-1, with 7 bases aligning to TRBD1. The germline CDR1 and CDR2 sequences are SQVTM and ANQGSEA. The CDR3 runs to 15 residues. The ends lost 5 bases at V and 0 bases at J; junction bases unmatched: 9. This chain's CDR3 is CSVMSLTGMNTEAFF. CDR3 sequence (DNA): TGCAGCGTTATGTCACTGACAGGGATGAACACTGAAGCTTTCTTT.

This rearrangement joins TRBV6-2 or TRBV6-3 to TRBJ2-1, with TRBD1 as a possible D gene (6 bases). CDR1 MNHEY and CDR2 SVGEGT come from the germline V gene. The CDR3 contains 12 residues. V lost 6 bases, J lost 9 bases, and 12 bases lay in between. Written as DNA, the CDR3 is TGTGCCAGCAGCATCAGGGGTGCTGAGCAGTTCTTC. Translation gives CASSIRGAEQFF.

There are many counts of this clonotype. DNA for the CDR3: TGTGCCAGCAGCTTGGCCGGGGGGGACGGGATAGGGAGTGAGCAGTTCTTC. This gives the protein CASSLAGGDGIGSEQFF. This rearrangement joins TRBV5-4 to TRBJ2-1, with 8 bases lining up with TRBD2. Germline V CDR1 and CDR2: SGHNT, YYREEE (reference sequence). This CDR3 contains 17 residues. V lost 0 bases, J lost 9 bases, and 14 bases stayed unmatched.

V gene TRBV12-3 or TRBV12-4 combines with J gene TRBJ1-5; 9 bases map to TRBD1. This CDR3 is 17 amino acids long. V lost 3 bases, J lost 0 bases, and 6 bases stayed unmatched. The DNA of the CDR3 is TGTGCCAGCAGTTTGGGGACAGGGACCGCTAGCAATCAGCCCCAGCATTTT. As protein: CASSLGTGTASNQPQHF.

V is TRBV7-9 and J is TRBJ2-5; 10 bases match TRBD1. The germline CDR1 and CDR2 sequences are SEHNR and FQNEAQ (reference sequence). Unmatched junction bases numbered 1, after V lost 1 base and J lost 5 bases. This CDR3 is built from 14 residues. CDR3 nucleotides: TGTGCCAGCAGCTTAGGGACAGGGGGGGAGACCCAGTACTTC. It is translated as CASSLGTGGETQYF.

Only a few counts were recorded for this clonotype. The J gene is TRBJ2-5, the V gene TRBV12-3 or TRBV12-4; 7 bases align to TRBD2. With V trimmed by 5 bases and J by 4 bases, 7 bases remained unmatched. The CDR3 contains 14 residues. The CDR3, as DNA: TGTGCCAGCAGTCTAGGCGGGAGCCTAGAGACCCAGTACTTC. Its translation is CASSLGGSLETQYF.

This chain links TRBV7-2 with TRBJ2-5, with 8 bases matching TRBD1. CDR1 is SGHTA, CDR2 FQGNSA, per germline. The CDR3 is 15 amino acids. J gave up 5 bases and V 0 bases, and 5 bases lay outside the gene matches. This CDR3 reads CASSLARGLGETQYF. CDR3 coding DNA: TGTGCCAGCAGCTTAGCCAGGGGGCTTGGGGAGACCCAGTACTTC.

This clonotype occurred a few times. The CDR3 region is CASSLVRGREGGELFF. As DNA, the CDR3 is TGTGCCAGCAGTTTAGTCAGGGGGCGAGAGGGCGGGGAGCTGTTTTTT. The rearrangement links TRBV12-3 or TRBV12-4 to TRBJ2-2; 8 nucleotides match TRBD1. This CDR3 comprises 16 residues. With V trimmed by 1 base and J by 7 bases, 8 bases remained unmatched.

This clonotype was detected ten times or more. The chain links TRBV20-1 to TRBJ1-2, with a weak D call TRBD1 (6 bases). Germline values: CDR1 DFQATT, CDR2 SNEGSKA (reference sequence). V was shortened by 2 bases and J by 2 bases, with 9 bases between the two germline ends. The CDR3 consists of 13 residues. CDR3 DNA: TGCAGTGCTAGAAGGGACAACAACTATGGCTACACCTTC. It codes for CSARRDNNYGYTF.

This clonotype was counted a few times. V is TRBV12-3 or TRBV12-4 and J is TRBJ1-6; the match to TRBD1 covers 7 bases. Trimming cost V 8 bases and J 8 bases; bases outside gene matches: 6. The CDR3 sequence is 13 residues long. CDR3 sequence: CASRDSEDSPLHF. The CDR3 DNA sequence: TGTGCCAGCCGGGACAGTGAGGATTCACCCCTCCACTTT.

The genes are TRBV7-9 and TRBJ2-1, with a tentative D call TRBD2 (8 bases). CDR1 and CDR2 (germline): SEHNR, FQNEAQ (reference sequence). This CDR3 is built from 15 residues. Trimming stripped 5 bases from V and 8 bases from J, with 19 bases between. CDR3 in DNA: TGTGCCAGCAGCCACCTAGCGGGCAGGGGGGATGAGCAGTTCTTC. As protein: CASSHLAGRGDEQFF.

A remark on this clonotype: Being one base from a much bigger clone, this may be a read error. The CDR3 DNA sequence: TGTGCCAGCAGCTACACAGGGACCAATGAGCAGTACTTC. As protein: CASSYTGTNEQYF. The chain links TRBV5-5 to TRBJ2-1; maybe TRBD1 (6 bases). The J call may not be correct, given that the DNA end is closer to TRBJ2-7. This CDR3 has 13 amino acids. Germline lookup yields CDR1 SGHKS and CDR2 YYEKEE (reference sequence).

Only one count was recorded for this clonotype. The chain has TRBV7-2 and TRBJ2-1, with TRBD1 as a possible D gene (5 bases). The germline V gene encodes CDR1 SGHTA and CDR2 FQGNSA. The germline V and J ends were trimmed by 2 bases and 4 bases, with 9 bases remaining between them. The CDR3 consists of 14 residues. The CDR3: CASSLSGIYNEQFF. DNA of the CDR3: TGTGCCAGCAGCTTATCAGGGATTTACAATGAGCAGTTCTTC.

The J gene is TRBJ2-1, the V gene TRBV10-3; 10 bases map to TRBD2. The junction had 3 bases not matched to a gene; V was cut back by 0 bases and J by 1 base. Germline V gene sequence: CDR1 ENHRY, CDR2 SYGVKD. The length of the CDR3 is 17 residues. The CDR3 loop reads CAISESLAGPSYNEQFF. CDR3 nucleotide sequence: TGTGCCATCAGTGAGTCACTAGCGGGACCATCCTACAATGAGCAGTTCTTC.

This clonotype was found many times. The V call is TRBV12-3 or TRBV12-4, the J call TRBJ1-1, with TRBD1 as a possible D gene (5 bases). This CDR3 spans 12 amino acids. Trimming stripped 7 bases from V and 7 bases from J, with 13 bases between. The CDR3 DNA follows: TGTGCCAGCACCAGGGTGGACCATGAAGCTTTCTTT. This translates into CASTRVDHEAFF.